A selection of T cell receptor beta chains follows, all from one sample in a study of a mutant IDH1 vaccine in newly diagnosed glioma. Profiling relied on immunoSEQ multiplex PCR, and the TCRdb table lists in-frame clones only, not all of them. The table includes under 35,000 clones, 90% detected once. What these receptors recognize is not known. The input for sequencing was PBMCs, taken from a glioma patient whose treatment included an IDH1 peptide vaccine. The receptors come from a man aged 18 to 35 with glioma. Both conserved end residues are trimmed from each CDR3. The D gene is left open where the match is weak.

CDR3 protein: ASSGTWTDTAYEQY; CDR3 length: 14; V gene: TRBV5-6; D gene: .; J gene: TRBJ2-7
CDR3 protein: ASSLTGVNEQF; CDR3 length: 11; V gene: TRBV5-1; D gene: TRBD1; J gene: TRBJ2-1
CDR3 protein: SVAWGETQY; CDR3 length: 9; V gene: TRBV29-1; D gene: .; J gene: TRBJ2-5
CDR3 protein: ASRHRVMRGGTGELF; CDR3 length: 15; V gene: TRBV19; D gene: .; J gene: TRBJ2-2
CDR3 protein: ASSQEQGRYEQY; CDR3 length: 12; V gene: TRBV4-1; D gene: .; J gene: TRBJ2-7
CDR3 protein: ASSPREGRSGANVLT; CDR3 length: 15; V gene: TRBV27; D gene: TRBD2; J gene: TRBJ2-6
CDR3 protein: ASSERNRRLYSSYEQY; CDR3 length: 16; V gene: TRBV25-1; D gene: .; J gene: TRBJ2-7
CDR3 protein: ASRPGLAVTDTQY; CDR3 length: 13; V gene: TRBV7-7; D gene: TRBD2; J gene: TRBJ2-3
CDR3 protein: ATSREGGTGANVLT; CDR3 length: 14; V gene: TRBV15; D gene: .; J gene: TRBJ2-6
CDR3 protein: ASSLGGSNEQF; CDR3 length: 11; V gene: TRBV5-6; D gene: .; J gene: TRBJ2-1
CDR3 protein: ASRKTGTGNGYT; CDR3 length: 12; V gene: TRBV25-1; D gene: TRBD1; J gene: TRBJ1-2
CDR3 protein: ASSRQDYEQY; CDR3 length: 10; V gene: TRBV2; D gene: .; J gene: TRBJ2-7
CDR3 protein: ASSSQTRREQY; CDR3 length: 11; V gene: TRBV6-5; D gene: .; J gene: TRBJ2-7
CDR3 protein: AGDRENTEAF; CDR3 length: 10; V gene: TRBV30; D gene: TRBD1; J gene: TRBJ1-1
CDR3 protein: ASAGGTGGSNQPQH; CDR3 length: 14; V gene: TRBV10-3; D gene: TRBD1; J gene: TRBJ1-5
CDR3 protein: ASSRGTATNEKLF; CDR3 length: 13; V gene: TRBV5-1; D gene: TRBD1; J gene: TRBJ1-4